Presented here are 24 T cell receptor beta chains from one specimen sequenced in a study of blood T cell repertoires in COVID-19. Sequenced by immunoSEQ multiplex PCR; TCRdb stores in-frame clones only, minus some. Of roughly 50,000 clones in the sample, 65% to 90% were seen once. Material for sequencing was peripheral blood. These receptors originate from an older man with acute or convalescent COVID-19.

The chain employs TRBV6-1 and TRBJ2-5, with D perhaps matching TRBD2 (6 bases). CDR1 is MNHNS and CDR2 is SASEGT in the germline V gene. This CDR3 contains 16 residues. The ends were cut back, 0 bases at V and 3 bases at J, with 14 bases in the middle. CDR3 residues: CASSEALRGVKETQYF. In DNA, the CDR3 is TGTGCCAGCAGTGAAGCGCTGCGGGGAGTCAAAGAGACCCAGTACTTC.

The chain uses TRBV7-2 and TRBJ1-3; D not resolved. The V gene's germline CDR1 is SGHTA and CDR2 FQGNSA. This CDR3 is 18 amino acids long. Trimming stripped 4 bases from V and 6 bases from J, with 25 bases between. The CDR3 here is CASSSYPLYDAEKNTIYF. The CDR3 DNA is TGTGCCAGCAGCTCTTATCCGCTGTACGACGCGGAGAAAAACACCATATATTTT.

The CDR3 loop is CASSEETQLQETQYF. DNA of the CDR3: TGTGCCAGCAGCGAGGAAACCCAGCTTCAAGAGACCCAGTACTTC. This rearrangement joins TRBV7-9 to TRBJ2-5, with unresolved D. This CDR3 is 15 amino acids long. Trimming removed 5 bases from V and 2 bases from J, with 15 bases in between. Germline lookup yields CDR1 SEHNR and CDR2 FQNEAQ (reference sequence).

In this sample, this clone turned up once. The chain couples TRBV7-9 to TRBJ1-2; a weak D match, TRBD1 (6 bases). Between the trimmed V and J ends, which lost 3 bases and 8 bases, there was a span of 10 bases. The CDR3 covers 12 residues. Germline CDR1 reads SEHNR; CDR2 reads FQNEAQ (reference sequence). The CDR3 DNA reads TGTGCCAGCAGCTTGGACAGCCGAGGCTACACCTTC. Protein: CASSLDSRGYTF.

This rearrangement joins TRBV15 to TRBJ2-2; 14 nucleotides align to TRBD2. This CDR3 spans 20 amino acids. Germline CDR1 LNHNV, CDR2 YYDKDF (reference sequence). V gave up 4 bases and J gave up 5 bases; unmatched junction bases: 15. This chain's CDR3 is CATSKTPGTSGRWRTGELFF. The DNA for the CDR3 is TGTGCCACCAGCAAGACGCCCGGGACTAGCGGGAGATGGCGGACCGGGGAGCTGTTTTTT.

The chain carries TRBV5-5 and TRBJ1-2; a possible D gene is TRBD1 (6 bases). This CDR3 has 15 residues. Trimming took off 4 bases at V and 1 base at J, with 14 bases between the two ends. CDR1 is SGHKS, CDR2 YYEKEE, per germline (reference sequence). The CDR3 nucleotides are TGTGCCAGCAGCCAGAATACAGGGAATAACTATGGCTACACCTTC. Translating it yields CASSQNTGNNYGYTF.

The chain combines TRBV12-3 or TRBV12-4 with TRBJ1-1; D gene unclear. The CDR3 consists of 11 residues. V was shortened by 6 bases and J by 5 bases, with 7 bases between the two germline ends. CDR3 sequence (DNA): TGTGCCAGCAGCCTGAGGACTGAAGCTTTCTTT. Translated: CASSLRTEAFF.

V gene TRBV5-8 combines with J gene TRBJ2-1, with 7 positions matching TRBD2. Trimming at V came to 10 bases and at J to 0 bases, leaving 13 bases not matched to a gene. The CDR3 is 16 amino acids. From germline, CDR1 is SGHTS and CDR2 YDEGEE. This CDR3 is CADLDRVAGSYNEQFF. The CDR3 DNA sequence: TGTGCCGACTTGGATCGCGTAGCGGGCTCCTACAATGAGCAGTTCTTC.

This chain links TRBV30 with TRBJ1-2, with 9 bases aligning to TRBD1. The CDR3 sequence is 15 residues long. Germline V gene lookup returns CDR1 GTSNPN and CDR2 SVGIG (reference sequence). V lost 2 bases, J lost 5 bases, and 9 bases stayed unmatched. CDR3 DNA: TGTGCCTGGAGTCGAACAGGGGGCGTTCGGTATGGCTACACCTTC. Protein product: CAWSRTGGVRYGYTF.

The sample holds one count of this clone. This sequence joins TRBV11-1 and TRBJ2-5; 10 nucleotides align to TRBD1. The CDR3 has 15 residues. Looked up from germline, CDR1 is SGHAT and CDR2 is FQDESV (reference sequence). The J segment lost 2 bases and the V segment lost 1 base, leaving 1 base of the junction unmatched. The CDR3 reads CASSLGTGGQETQYF. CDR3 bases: TGTGCCAGCAGCTTAGGGACAGGGGGTCAAGAGACCCAGTACTTC.

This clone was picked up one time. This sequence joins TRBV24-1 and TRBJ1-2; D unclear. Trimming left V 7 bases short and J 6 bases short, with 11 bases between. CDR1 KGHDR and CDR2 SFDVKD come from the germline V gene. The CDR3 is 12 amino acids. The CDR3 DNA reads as TGTGCCACCAGCACACCAATGAATGGCTACACCTTC. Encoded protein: CATSTPMNGYTF.

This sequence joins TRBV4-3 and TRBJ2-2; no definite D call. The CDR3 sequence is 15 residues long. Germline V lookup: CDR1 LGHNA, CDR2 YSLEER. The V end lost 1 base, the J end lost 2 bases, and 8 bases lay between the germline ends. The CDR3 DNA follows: TGCGCCAGCAGCCAAGGCTATTATAACACCGGGGAGCTGTTTTTT. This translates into CASSQGYYNTGELFF.

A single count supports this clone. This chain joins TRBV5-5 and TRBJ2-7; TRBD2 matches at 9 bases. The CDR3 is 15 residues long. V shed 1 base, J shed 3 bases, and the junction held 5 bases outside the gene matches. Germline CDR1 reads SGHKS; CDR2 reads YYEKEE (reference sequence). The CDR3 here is CASSLRTSGFYEQYF. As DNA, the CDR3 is TGTGCCAGCAGCTTGCGTACTAGCGGGTTCTACGAGCAGTACTTC.

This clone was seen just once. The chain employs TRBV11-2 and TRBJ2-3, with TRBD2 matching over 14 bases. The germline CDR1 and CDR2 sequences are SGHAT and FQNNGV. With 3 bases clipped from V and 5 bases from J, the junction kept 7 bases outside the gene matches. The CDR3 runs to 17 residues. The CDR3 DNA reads TGTGCCAGCAGCTTGGCCGGGACTAGCGGGAGAAAAGATACGCAGTATTTT. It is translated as CASSLAGTSGRKDTQYF.

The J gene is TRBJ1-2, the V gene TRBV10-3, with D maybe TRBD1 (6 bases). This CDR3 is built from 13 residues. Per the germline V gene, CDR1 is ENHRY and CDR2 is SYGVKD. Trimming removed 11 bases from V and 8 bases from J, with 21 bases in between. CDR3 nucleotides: TGTGCCTCGTACCGCCAGGGGCATAGAGGCTACACCTTC. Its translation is CASYRQGHRGYTF.

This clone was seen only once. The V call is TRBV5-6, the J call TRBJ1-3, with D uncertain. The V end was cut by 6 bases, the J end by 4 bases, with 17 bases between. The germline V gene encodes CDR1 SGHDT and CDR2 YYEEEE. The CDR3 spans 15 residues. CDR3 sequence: CASNPLREWGNTIYF. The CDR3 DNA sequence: TGTGCCAGCAACCCTCTCCGGGAGTGGGGAAACACCATATATTTT.

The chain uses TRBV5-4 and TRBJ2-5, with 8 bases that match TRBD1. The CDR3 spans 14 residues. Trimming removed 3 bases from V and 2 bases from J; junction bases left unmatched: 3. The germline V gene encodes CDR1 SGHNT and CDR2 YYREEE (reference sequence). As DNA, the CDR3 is TGTGCCAGCAGCTGGGGACAGGATCAAGAGACCCAGTACTTC. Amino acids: CASSWGQDQETQYF.

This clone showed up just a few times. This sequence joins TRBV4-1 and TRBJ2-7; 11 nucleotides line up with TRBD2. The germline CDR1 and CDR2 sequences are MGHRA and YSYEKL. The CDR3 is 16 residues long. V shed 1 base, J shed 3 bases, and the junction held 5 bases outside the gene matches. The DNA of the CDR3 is TGCGCCAGCAGCCAAGCCCGTAGCGGGAGGGGCTACGAGCAGTACTTC. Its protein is CASSQARSGRGYEQYF.

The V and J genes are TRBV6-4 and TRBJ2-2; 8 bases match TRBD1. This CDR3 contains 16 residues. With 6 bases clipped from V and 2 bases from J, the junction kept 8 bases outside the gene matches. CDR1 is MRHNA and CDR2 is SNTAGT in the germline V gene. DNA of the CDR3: TGTGCCAGCAGCGGAAACAGGGGGTTAAACACCGGGGAGCTGTTTTTT. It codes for CASSGNRGLNTGELFF.

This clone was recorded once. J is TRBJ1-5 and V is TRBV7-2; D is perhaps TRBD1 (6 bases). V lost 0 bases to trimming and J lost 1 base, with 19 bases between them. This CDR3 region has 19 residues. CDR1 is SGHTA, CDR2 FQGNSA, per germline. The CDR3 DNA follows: TGTGCCAGCAGCTTAGCGGGATCGGGGGGCTTATGGAGCAATCAGCCCCAGCATTTT. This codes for CASSLAGSGGLWSNQPQHF.

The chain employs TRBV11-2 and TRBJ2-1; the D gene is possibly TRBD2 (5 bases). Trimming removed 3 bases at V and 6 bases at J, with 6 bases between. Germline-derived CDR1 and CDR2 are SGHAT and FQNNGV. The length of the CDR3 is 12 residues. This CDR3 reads CASSFRGNEQFF. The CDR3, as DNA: TGTGCCAGCAGCTTCCGGGGCAATGAGCAGTTCTTC.

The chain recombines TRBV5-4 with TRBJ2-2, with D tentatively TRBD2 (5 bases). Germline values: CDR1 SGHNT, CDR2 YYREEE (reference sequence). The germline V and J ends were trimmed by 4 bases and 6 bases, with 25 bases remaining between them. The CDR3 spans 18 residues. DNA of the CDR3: TGTGCCAGCAGCCATAAACGAGGACTGGGTGGTATGGCCGGGGAGCTGTTTTTT. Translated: CASSHKRGLGGMAGELFF.

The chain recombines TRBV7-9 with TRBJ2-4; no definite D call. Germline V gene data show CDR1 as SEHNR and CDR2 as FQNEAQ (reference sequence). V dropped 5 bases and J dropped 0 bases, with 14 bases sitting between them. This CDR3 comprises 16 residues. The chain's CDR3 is CASSKTPTLAKNIQYF. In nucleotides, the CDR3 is TGTGCCAGCAGCAAGACCCCGACTCTAGCCAAAAACATTCAGTACTTC.

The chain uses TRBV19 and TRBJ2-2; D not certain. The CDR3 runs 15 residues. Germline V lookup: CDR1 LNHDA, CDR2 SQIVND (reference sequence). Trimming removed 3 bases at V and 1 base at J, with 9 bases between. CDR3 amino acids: CASSMKLRNTGELFF. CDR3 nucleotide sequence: TGTGCCAGTAGTATGAAGCTTAGGAACACCGGGGAGCTGTTTTTT.